The 9 T cell receptor beta chains presented below share a single source sample, sequenced in a study of shared clonotypes between healthy human individuals. This table comes from immunoSEQ multiplex PCR, and its TCRdb copy is limited to in-frame clones, with some not included. This table has about 680,000 clones, 92% appearing once. Naivety among CD8 cells was defined by CD45RO negativity and positive CCR7 selection, thereby excluding terminally differentiated effector memory CD45RA+ cells. Material: naive CD8+ T cells sorted from blood. These receptors were collected from a man aged 25 to 45 in good health.

The chain has TRBV19 and TRBJ2-7; D perhaps matches TRBD2 (6 bases). Trimming pared 5 bases from V and 2 bases from J, leaving 13 bases between. Per the germline V gene, CDR1 is LNHDA and CDR2 is SQIVND (reference sequence). The length of the CDR3 is 14 residues. CDR3 in amino acids: CASSQRAGTYEQYF. The CDR3, as DNA: TGTGCCAGTAGTCAGCGGGCCGGGACCTACGAGCAGTACTTC.

The chain joins TRBV2 to TRBJ1-1, with D maybe TRBD1 (5 bases). The V and J ends lost 3 bases and 3 bases respectively, with 11 bases between them. This CDR3 comprises 14 residues. Germline lookup yields CDR1 SNHLY and CDR2 FYNNEI. Here the CDR3 DNA reads TGTGCCAGCAGTGAGGGGGAGGTATACACTGAAGCTTTCTTT. Translating it yields CASSEGEVYTEAFF.

The chain joins TRBV30 to TRBJ1-1, with 7 bases aligning to TRBD1. Per germline, CDR1 GTSNPN and CDR2 SVGIG (reference sequence). The CDR3 contains 13 residues. Trimming took 2 bases from V and 9 from J; bases not matched to a gene: 9. CDR3 region: CAWSFGQAHQAFF. In DNA form, the CDR3 reads TGTGCCTGGAGTTTCGGACAGGCCCACCAAGCTTTCTTT.

In this sample, this clone turned up once. The chain joins TRBV7-9 to TRBJ2-1, with 12 bases that match TRBD2. The CDR3 is 16 residues long. The V gene end was trimmed by 5 bases and the J gene end by 8 bases; junction bases not matched to a gene: 10. Germline loops: CDR1 SEHNR, CDR2 FQNEAQ (reference sequence). The chain's CDR3 is CASSPRLAGEGDEQFF. CDR3 bases: TGTGCCAGCAGCCCCCGACTAGCGGGAGAGGGGGATGAGCAGTTCTTC.

The genes are TRBV5-1 and TRBJ2-7; D possibly corresponds to TRBD2 (6 bases). Trimming took 2 bases from V and 2 from J, leaving 11 bases between them. Germline V gives CDR1 SGHRS, CDR2 YFSETQ. The CDR3 is 14 amino acids. CDR3 DNA sequence: TGCGCCAGCAGCTTCCGGGGGTCCACCTACGAGCAGTACTTC. Protein: CASSFRGSTYEQYF.

The gene calls are TRBV10-1 and TRBJ2-7; D gene ambiguous. V lost 8 bases, J lost 0 bases, and 14 bases lay in between. Looked up from germline, CDR1 is WNHNN and CDR2 is SYGVQD (reference sequence). This CDR3 comprises 14 residues. CDR3 bases: TGCGCCAGCTCACTCACAGCGAACTCCTACGAGCAGTACTTC. Encoded protein: CASSLTANSYEQYF.

The chain couples TRBV14 to TRBJ2-1; D gene ambiguous. The germline V gene has CDR1 SGHDN and CDR2 FVKESK. The CDR3 extends over 15 amino acids. Trimming took 0 bases from V and 5 from J, leaving 11 bases between them. CDR3 region: CASSQEVSWDNEQFF. CDR3 DNA: TGTGCCAGCAGCCAAGAGGTTTCCTGGGACAATGAGCAGTTCTTC.

The chain recombines TRBV12-5 with TRBJ1-2, with 7 nucleotides matching TRBD1. In germline, CDR1 is LGHNT, CDR2 FRNRAP. The trim removed 1 base at V and 0 bases at J, leaving 5 bases unmatched. This CDR3 spans 16 amino acids. The CDR3 loop is CASGLGTGHSNYGYTF. The CDR3 region has the DNA TGTGCTAGTGGTTTGGGGACAGGCCATTCTAACTATGGCTACACCTTC.

The rearrangement links TRBV29-1 to TRBJ2-2; 10 bases align to TRBD2. The CDR3 contains 14 residues. Germline CDR1 SQVTM, CDR2 ANQGSEA. The V and J ends lost 4 bases and 3 bases, in that order; junction bases with no gene match: 2. The CDR3 DNA reads as TGCAGCGTTGCACTAGCGGGACACACCGGGGAGCTGTTTTTT. Residues: CSVALAGHTGELFF.